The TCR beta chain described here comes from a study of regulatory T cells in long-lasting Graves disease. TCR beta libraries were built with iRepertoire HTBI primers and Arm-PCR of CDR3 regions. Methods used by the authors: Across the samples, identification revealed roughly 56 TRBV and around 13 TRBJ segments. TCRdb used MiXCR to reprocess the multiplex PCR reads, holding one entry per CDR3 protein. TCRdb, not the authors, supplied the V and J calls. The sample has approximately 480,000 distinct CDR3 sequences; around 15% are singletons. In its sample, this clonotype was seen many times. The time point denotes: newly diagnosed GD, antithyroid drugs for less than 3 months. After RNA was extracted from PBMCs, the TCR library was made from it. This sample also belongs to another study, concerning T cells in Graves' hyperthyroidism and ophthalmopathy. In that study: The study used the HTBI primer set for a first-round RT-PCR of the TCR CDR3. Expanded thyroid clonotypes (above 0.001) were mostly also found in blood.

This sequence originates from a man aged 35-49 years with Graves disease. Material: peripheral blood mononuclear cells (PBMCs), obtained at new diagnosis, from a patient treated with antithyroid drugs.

The CDR3 region has the DNA TGTGCCGCCTCCATCGGGACCAATGAGCAGTTCTTC. Encoded protein: CAASIGTNEQFF. The V and J genes are TRBV24-1 and TRBJ2-1; D could derive from TRBD1 or TRBD2 (5 bases each). The CDR3 loop spans 12 amino acids. Trimming cost V 12 bases and J 6 bases, with 14 bases left between them. Per germline, CDR1 KGHDR and CDR2 SFDVKD.